The 17 T cell receptor beta chains listed next were all sequenced from one sample in a study of blood T cell repertoires in COVID-19. Sequencing used immunoSEQ multiplex PCR; TCRdb keeps in-frame clones, though not all of them. The table shows roughly 160,000 clones, with about 88% occurring only once. The sample comprised peripheral blood. The receptors originated from a man aged 35 to 55 with acute or convalescent COVID-19.

J is TRBJ2-7 and V is TRBV28; 7 positions match TRBD1. There are 13 residues in the CDR3. CDR1 and CDR2 from the germline V gene are MDHEN and SYDVKM. Losses at the gene ends were 7 bases for V and 5 bases for J; bases not matched to a gene: 8. CDR3 nucleotides: TGTGCCAGCATTGGGGACAGTAACCACGAGCAGTACTTC. This codes for CASIGDSNHEQYF.

This clone occurred once. The chain joins TRBV6-5 to TRBJ2-1; TRBD2 agrees at 7 bases. The CDR3 covers 15 residues. Germline V gene sequence: CDR1 MNHEY, CDR2 SVGAGI. V lost 8 bases to trimming and J lost 6 bases; unmatched junction nucleotides: 13. The CDR3 sequence is CASGLWRGTPNEQFF. CDR3 bases: TGTGCCAGCGGGTTGTGGCGGGGGACTCCCAATGAGCAGTTCTTC.

V usage is TRBV7-8 and J usage is TRBJ2-7; D unresolved. The CDR3 has 14 amino acids. V was trimmed by 4 bases and J by 4 bases, leaving 14 bases between them. CDR1 SGHVS and CDR2 FQNEAQ come from the germline V gene. The CDR3 nucleotides are TGTGCCAGCAGCTCCGACCTCCACAGATACGAGCAGTACTTC. Its translation is CASSSDLHRYEQYF. Full variable domain (rest looked up from reference TRBV7-8 and TRBJ2-7): GAGVSQSPRYKVAKRGQDVALRCDPISGHVSLFWYQQALGQGPEFLTYFQNEAQLDKSGLPSDRFFAERPEGSVSTLKIQRTQQEDSAVYLCASSSDLHRYEQYFGPGTRLTVT.

The rearrangement uses TRBV7-9 and TRBJ1-1; D not certain. This CDR3 is 14 amino acids long. Germline lookup yields CDR1 SEHNR and CDR2 FQNEAQ (reference sequence). Trimming took 5 bases from V and 1 from J, leaving 11 bases between them. CDR3 loop: CASSPTAGNTEAFF. CDR3 sequence (DNA): TGTGCCAGCAGCCCTACCGCAGGGAACACTGAAGCTTTCTTT. Drawing the rest from reference TRBV7-9 and TRBJ1-1, the complete variable domain is DTGVSQNPRHKITKRGQNVTFRCDPISEHNRLYWYRQTLGQGPEFLTYFQNEAQLEKSRLLSDRFSAERPKGSFSTLEIQRTEQGDSAMYLCASSPTAGNTEAFFGQGTRLTVV.

The CDR3 protein is CSARGGKGAFF. The CDR3 coding sequence is TGCAGTGCTAGGGGAGGGAAAGGAGCTTTCTTT. The chain has TRBV20-1 and TRBJ1-1, with D unresolved. Germline V lookup: CDR1 DFQATT, CDR2 SNEGSKA (reference sequence). The length of the CDR3 is 11 residues. The ends were cut back, 3 bases at V and 10 bases at J, with 12 bases in the middle.

J is TRBJ2-4 and V is TRBV11-2; 13 bases line up with TRBD2. The J segment lost 13 bases and the V segment lost 7 bases, leaving 13 bases of the junction unmatched. There are 15 residues in the CDR3. Germline CDR1 is SGHAT and CDR2 is FQNNGV. CDR3 in DNA: TGTGCCAGCACCGGACTAGCGGGGGCCCTTCGAGTCCAGTACTTC. This sequence encodes CASTGLAGALRVQYF.

This clone was detected once. This chain uses TRBV18 with TRBJ1-1; 9 bases align to TRBD1. Germline trimming cut 3 bases from V and 7 bases from J; bases unmatched to any gene: 3. The CDR3 loop spans 13 amino acids. The germline CDR1 and CDR2 sequences are KGHSH and LQKENI. CDR3 sequence reads: CASSPGTGYEAFF. CDR3 DNA sequence: TGTGCCAGCTCACCGGGGACAGGGTATGAAGCTTTCTTT.

The chain carries TRBV7-2 and TRBJ1-2; D is uncertain. Trimming cost V 2 bases and J 1 base, with 14 bases left between them. This CDR3 spans 16 amino acids. The germline V gene has CDR1 SGHTA and CDR2 FQGNSA. The DNA for the CDR3 is TGTGCCAGCAGCTTAATGCCGGCAGAGGTTAACTATGGCTACACCTTC. Its protein product is CASSLMPAEVNYGYTF.

The chain recombines TRBV4-3 with TRBJ2-3; 8 bases fit TRBD1. CDR1 is LGHNA and CDR2 is YSLEER in the germline V gene. CDR3 length: 17 amino acids. The junction had 10 bases not matched to a gene; V was cut back by 0 bases and J by 5 bases. The DNA for the CDR3 is TGCGCCAGCAGCCAAGATGTAAACAGGGGGTGGTTAGATACGCAGTATTTT. It codes for CASSQDVNRGWLDTQYF.

The chain is built from TRBV13 and TRBJ2-7; D is uncertain. Trimming took off 0 bases at V and 6 bases at J, with 6 bases between the two ends. Germline lookup yields CDR1 PRHDT and CDR2 FYEKMQ (reference sequence). The CDR3 is made up of 12 amino acids. CDR3 coding DNA: TGTGCCAGCAGCTTAGGACTAACCGAGCAGTACTTC. Protein sequence: CASSLGLTEQYF.

This chain connects TRBV3-1 (or the pseudogene TRBV3-2) to TRBJ2-5; 7 bases are a match to TRBD2. J gave up 1 base and V 1 base, and 0 bases lay outside the gene matches. The CDR3 runs to 14 residues. Germline V gene sequence: CDR1 LGHDT, CDR2 YNNKEL (reference sequence). CDR3 region: CASSQAGGQETQYF. For the CDR3, the DNA is TGTGCCAGCAGCCAAGCGGGGGGCCAAGAGACCCAGTACTTC.

This chain joins TRBV5-1 and TRBJ2-7; possibly TRBD1 for D (6 bases). CDR1 is SGHRS and CDR2 is YFSETQ in the germline V gene. CDR3 length: 13 amino acids. Trimming shortened V by 1 base and J by 6 bases, and 11 bases separated the two germline ends. The CDR3 DNA reads as TGCGCCAGCAGCTTGCAGGGGAGTCGCGAGCAGTACTTC. Amino acids: CASSLQGSREQYF. The variable domain in full, completed from reference TRBV5-1 and TRBJ2-7, reads KAGVTQTPRYLIKTRGQQVTLSCSPISGHRSVSWYQQTPGQGLQFLFEYFSETQRNKGNFPGRFSGRQFSNSRSEMNVSTLELGDSALYLCASSLQGSREQYFGPGTRLTVT.

The chain links TRBV9 to TRBJ1-3; TRBD1 is a possible D gene (6 bases). The germline CDR1 and CDR2 sequences are SGDLS and YYNGEE. The V end lost 4 bases, the J end lost 4 bases, and 30 bases lay between the germline ends. This CDR3 contains 20 residues. This CDR3 reads CASSTDAGIGGRGYGNTIYF. DNA of the CDR3: TGTGCCAGCAGCACAGACGCAGGGATCGGCGGGAGGGGGTACGGAAACACCATATATTTT.

The chain uses TRBV28 and TRBJ2-1, with 15 bases aligning to TRBD2. The CDR3 contains 19 residues. Germline CDR1 is MDHEN and CDR2 is SYDVKM. The V segment lost 5 bases and the J segment 6 bases; nucleotides outside the gene matches: 14. CDR3 in DNA: TGTGCCAGCAGTGGATGGACTAGCGGGGGGGCGGTTTTCTGCAATGAGCAGTTCTTC. Protein product: CASSGWTSGGAVFCNEQFF.

The rearrangement uses TRBV13 and TRBJ2-3; 13 bases match TRBD2. From germline, CDR1 is PRHDT and CDR2 FYEKMQ (reference sequence). The CDR3 is 18 residues long. Germline trimming cut 4 bases from V and 2 bases from J; bases unmatched to any gene: 9. The chain's CDR3 is CASSSMLLAGGPTDTQYF. In nucleotides, the CDR3 is TGTGCCAGCAGCTCGATGCTACTAGCGGGGGGGCCCACAGATACGCAGTATTTT.

This clone showed up just a few times. DNA for the CDR3: TGTGCCAGCATACAGGGAAACACCGGGGAGCTGTTTTTT. Its translation is CASIQGNTGELFF. The genes are TRBV2 and TRBJ2-2, with a tentative D call TRBD1 (6 bases). Germline values: CDR1 SNHLY, CDR2 FYNNEI. The CDR3 length is 13 residues. V was pared by 7 bases and J by 2 bases, with 8 bases between.

The chain recombines TRBV4-1 with TRBJ1-1; TRBD1 is a possible D gene (6 bases). V gave up 1 base and J gave up 0 bases, with 9 bases separating them. Germline V gives CDR1 MGHRA, CDR2 YSYEKL. CDR3 size: 15 residues. CDR3 in DNA: TGCGCCAGCAGCCAAGCAGGGGTGGTGAACACTGAAGCTTTCTTT. Amino acids: CASSQAGVVNTEAFF.